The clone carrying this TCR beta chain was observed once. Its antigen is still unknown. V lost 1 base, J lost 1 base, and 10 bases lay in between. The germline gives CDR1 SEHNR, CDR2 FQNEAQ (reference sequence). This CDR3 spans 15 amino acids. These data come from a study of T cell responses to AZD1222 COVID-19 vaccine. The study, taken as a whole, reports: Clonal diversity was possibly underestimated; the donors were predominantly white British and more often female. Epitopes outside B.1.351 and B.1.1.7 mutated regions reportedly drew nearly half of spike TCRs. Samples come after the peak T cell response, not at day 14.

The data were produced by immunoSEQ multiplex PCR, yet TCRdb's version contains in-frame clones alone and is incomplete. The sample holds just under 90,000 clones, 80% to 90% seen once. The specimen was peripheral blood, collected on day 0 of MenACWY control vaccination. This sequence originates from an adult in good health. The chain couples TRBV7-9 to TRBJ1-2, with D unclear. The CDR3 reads CASSLDTSINYGYTF. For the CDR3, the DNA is TGTGCCAGCAGCTTAGACACCAGTATTAACTATGGCTACACCTTC.